One TCR beta chain is described in this entry. Its specific antigen is unknown. Per-base qualities were not stored, and no clone one base away is much larger. According to the study, the label for this sample's treatment or condition signals: live attenuated yellow fever vaccine strain. PBMCs were isolated from peripheral blood using a standard Ficoll-Paque protocol. Dynabeads CD4 and CD8 positive selection kits were used to isolate the CD4 and CD8 T-cell fractions. TriZol was used to extract RNA from bulk PBMCs, from CD4 and CD8 fractions, and from dextramer-positive and dextramer-negative fractions. Sequenced on an Illumina NovaSeq 6000. Synthesis of TCR cDNA relied on 5'RACE template switching, a step that introduced a universal primer site along with unique molecular identifiers. cDNA synthesis was primed from both the TCR alpha and TCR beta constant segments. Library amplification involved two PCR steps, and the second step added sample barcodes and sequencing adapters. Sequencing of libraries was done on Illumina HiSeq 2500 (2x100 bp) or NovaSeq (2x150 bp). The paper's data handling went like this. Reads were demultiplexed and collapsed into UMI consensus sequences with MIGEC, and V(D)J alignment was performed with MiXCR. Clonotypes responding to the vaccine were identified with edgeR on replicate PBMC samples, with the criteria of FDR below 0.01 and a log2 fold change above 5 up to day 15. Bulk clonotypes were assigned CD4 or CD8 identity according to which sequenced CD4 or CD8 repertoire held them at higher abundance. TCRdb passed the public sequencing reads through fastp at Q25 and MiXCR, retaining productive beta sequences. Duplicate CDR3 protein sequences are folded into a single record with the most common DNA and genes. The V and J calls reflect TCRdb's pipeline rather than the authors' work. The sample table contains some 150,000 distinct CDR3 sequences; only one count was recorded for 9.3% of them. Around 33% of the sample is in the top ten clones.

The junction carries 9 bases between V and J, which are trimmed by 0 bases and 4 bases respectively. The CDR3 spans 14 residues, from the cysteine through the phenylalanine. The only DNA kept is the CDR3, 42 bases in frame from the first base. From a lookup of the germline V gene, CDR1 and CDR2 are MNHEY and SVGEGT. The data stem from a study of T cells after yellow fever vaccination (dated by TCRdb to about 2019). General notes on the study: The SMART-Seq v4 Ultra Low Input RNA kit was used to prepare libraries from fractions with low cell numbers. Two healthy male donors, one aged 18 to 30 and one aged 30 to 40 years, were included in the cohort. To follow T-cell clones before and after primary and booster YFV17D yellow fever vaccination, bulk TCR alpha and beta repertoires were sequenced over time. Blood was drawn at multiple timepoints before and after primary and secondary immunization, with bulk PBMC replicates and cell subsets isolated. General findings and caveats noted by the study authors: After the booster, most clones that had expanded after primary vaccination were detected again (approximately 96% of CD4 and 88% of CD8), suggesting broad maintenance of memory. Because the study included only two donors, the extent to which the findings can be generalized is limited. The secondary T-cell response was weaker than the primary response but faster, peaking on day 5 instead of day 15. A small fraction of clonotypes showed up in both the CD4 and CD8 compartments, probably as a result of convergent recombination. Computational filtering was required because FACS-sorted repertoires could contain abundant contaminating clonotypes from the bulk population.

The clonotype comes from a man aged 18 to 29 who received the YFV17D yellow fever vaccine. The rearranged chain carries TRBV6-2 or TRBV6-3 and TRBJ1-1; no D gene is confidently identified. The input for sequencing was CD8+ T cells sorted from PBMCs, taken 45 days after the yellow fever booster vaccination. The DNA sequence reads TGTGCCAGCAGTTACTCGACCGGGTTCACTGAAGCTTTCTTT. This yields the protein CASSYSTGFTEAFF.